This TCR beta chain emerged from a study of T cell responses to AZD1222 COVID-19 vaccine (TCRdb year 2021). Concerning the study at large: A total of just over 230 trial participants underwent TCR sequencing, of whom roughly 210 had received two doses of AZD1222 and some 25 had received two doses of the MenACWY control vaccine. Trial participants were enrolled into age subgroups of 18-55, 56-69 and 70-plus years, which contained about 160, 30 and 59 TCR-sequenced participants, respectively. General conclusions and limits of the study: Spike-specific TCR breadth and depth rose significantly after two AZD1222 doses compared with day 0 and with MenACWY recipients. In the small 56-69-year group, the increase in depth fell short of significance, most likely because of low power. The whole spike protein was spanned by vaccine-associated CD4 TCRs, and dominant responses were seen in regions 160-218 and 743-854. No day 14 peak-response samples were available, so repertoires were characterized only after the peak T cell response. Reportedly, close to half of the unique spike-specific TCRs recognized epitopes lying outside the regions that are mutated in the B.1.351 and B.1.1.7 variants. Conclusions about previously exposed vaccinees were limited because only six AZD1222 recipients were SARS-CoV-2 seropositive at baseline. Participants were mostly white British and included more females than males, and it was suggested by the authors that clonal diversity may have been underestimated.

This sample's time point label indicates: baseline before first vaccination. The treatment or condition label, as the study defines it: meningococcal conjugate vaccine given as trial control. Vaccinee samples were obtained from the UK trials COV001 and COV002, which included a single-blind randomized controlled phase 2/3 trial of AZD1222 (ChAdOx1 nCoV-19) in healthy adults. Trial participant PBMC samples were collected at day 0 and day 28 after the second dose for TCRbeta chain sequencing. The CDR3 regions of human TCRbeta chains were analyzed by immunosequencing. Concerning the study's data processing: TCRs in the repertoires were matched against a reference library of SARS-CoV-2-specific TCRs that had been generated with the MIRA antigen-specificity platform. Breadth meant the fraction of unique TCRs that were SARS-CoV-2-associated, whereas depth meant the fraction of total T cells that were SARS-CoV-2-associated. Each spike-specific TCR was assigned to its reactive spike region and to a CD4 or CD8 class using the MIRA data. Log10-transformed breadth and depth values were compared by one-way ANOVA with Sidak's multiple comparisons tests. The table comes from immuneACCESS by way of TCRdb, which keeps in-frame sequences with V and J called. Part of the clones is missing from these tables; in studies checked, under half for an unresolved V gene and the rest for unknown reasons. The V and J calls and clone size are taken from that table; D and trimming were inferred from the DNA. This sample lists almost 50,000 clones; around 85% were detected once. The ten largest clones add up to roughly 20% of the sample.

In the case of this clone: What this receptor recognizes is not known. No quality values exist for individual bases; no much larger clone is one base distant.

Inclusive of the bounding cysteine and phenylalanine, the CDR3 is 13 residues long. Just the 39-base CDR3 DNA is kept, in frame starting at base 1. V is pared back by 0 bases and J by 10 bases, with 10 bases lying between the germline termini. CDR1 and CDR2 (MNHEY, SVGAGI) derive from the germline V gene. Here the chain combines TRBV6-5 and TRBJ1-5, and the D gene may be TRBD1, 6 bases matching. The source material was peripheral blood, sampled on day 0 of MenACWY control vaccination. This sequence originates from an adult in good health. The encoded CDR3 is CASSYSRTEPQHF. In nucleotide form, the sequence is TGTGCCAGCAGTTACTCCCGGACAGAACCCCAGCATTTT.